Listed here is a single T cell receptor beta chain. Seattle's cohort entered during active infection and was followed longitudinally. These data belong to a study of blood T cell repertoires in COVID-19. Study overall: Acute and convalescent COVID-19 samples came from the United States, Italy and Spain. PBMCs, B-cell-depleted T cells, or T cells were the source of the cDNA or gDNA that made up the material.

Original methodology: Researchers report that nucleated cell counts were estimated from reference gene primer amplification. TCRdb keeps only in-frame clones here, not all; method: immunoSEQ multiplex PCR. Clonal size and the V and J genes are those of that table, whereas D and trimming came from the DNA. In the table there are 50,000 to 65,000 clones, almost 85% of which are singletons. Germline CDR1 KGHDR, CDR2 SFDVKD. With V trimmed by 3 bases and J by 3 bases, 7 bases remained unmatched. The CDR3 totals 16 residues. The clonotype was recovered from a man aged 55 to 70 with COVID-19, enrolled during active disease. The V call is TRBV24-1, the J call TRBJ2-3, with 8 bases identical to TRBD1. What was sequenced was peripheral blood. The CDR3 sequence is CATSDIGQGGTDTQYF. CDR3 in DNA: TGTGCCACCAGTGATATTGGACAGGGTGGGACAGATACGCAGTATTTT.